This is a list of T cell receptor beta chains from one sample in a study of OX40 agonist ivuxolimab in advanced cancers. TCRdb keeps only in-frame clones here, not all; method: immunoSEQ multiplex PCR. The sample yields 50,000 to 65,000 clones, around 85% seen once. The starting material was CD4+ or CD8+ T cells sorted from blood, obtained in a trial of the OX40 agonist ivuxolimab. These receptor sequences come from an adult with an advanced solid tumor such as melanoma, head and neck, liver or kidney cancer. The CDR3 runs from the conserved cysteine through the conserved F or W. The order of the fields is J gene, D gene, V gene, clone size, CDR3 DNA, CDR3 protein. D genes are given only for firm matches. Clone sizes are given selectively: once, few, many, or a class where the clone is expanded.

J gene: TRBJ1-2; D gene: .; V gene: TRBV18; clone size: .; CDR3 DNA: TGTGCCAGCTCACCACCGAACAGGGTGGATGGCTACACCTTC; CDR3 protein: CASSPPNRVDGYTF
J gene: TRBJ2-5; D gene: .; V gene: TRBV2; clone size: once; CDR3 DNA: TGTGCCAGCAGAGACAGCCAAGAGACCCAGTACTTC; CDR3 protein: CASRDSQETQYF
J gene: TRBJ1-6; D gene: TRBD1; V gene: TRBV6-1; clone size: .; CDR3 DNA: TGTGCCAGCAGTGAAGCGCTGGGACAGGGGGCTCATAATTCACCCCTCCACTTT; CDR3 protein: CASSEALGQGAHNSPLHF
J gene: TRBJ1-5; D gene: .; V gene: TRBV27; clone size: .; CDR3 DNA: TGTGCCAGCAGTTTACGACTTACCAATCAGCCCCAGCATTTT; CDR3 protein: CASSLRLTNQPQHF
J gene: TRBJ2-5; D gene: .; V gene: TRBV29-1; clone size: .; CDR3 DNA: TGCAGCGCCATTTACCGGACCCCCCCTCCAGAGACCCAGTACTTC; CDR3 protein: CSAIYRTPPPETQYF
J gene: TRBJ2-5; D gene: TRBD2; V gene: TRBV5-6; clone size: .; CDR3 DNA: TGTGCCAGCAGCCCTCGGGGTAGCGGGGGGGCCGAGACCCAGTACTTC; CDR3 protein: CASSPRGSGGAETQYF
J gene: TRBJ2-5; D gene: .; V gene: TRBV9; clone size: few; CDR3 DNA: TGTGCCAGCAGCGTAGGAACAGTCCAAGAGACCCAGTACTTC; CDR3 protein: CASSVGTVQETQYF
J gene: TRBJ1-2; D gene: TRBD1; V gene: TRBV7-8; clone size: .; CDR3 DNA: TGTGCCAGCAGCTTGACAGGGGATGACGGCTACACCTTC; CDR3 protein: CASSLTGDDGYTF
J gene: TRBJ2-3; D gene: TRBD2; V gene: TRBV5-1; clone size: .; CDR3 DNA: TGCGCCAGCAACGGACTAGCGGACACAGATACGCAGTATTTT; CDR3 protein: CASNGLADTDTQYF
J gene: TRBJ2-3; D gene: .; V gene: TRBV5-1; clone size: few; CDR3 DNA: TGCGCCAGTGACACAGGGTTTGGAACAGATACGCAGTATTTT; CDR3 protein: CASDTGFGTDTQYF
J gene: TRBJ1-2; D gene: .; V gene: TRBV20-1; clone size: .; CDR3 DNA: TGCAGTGCTAGCCAGAATTATGGCTACACCTTC; CDR3 protein: CSASQNYGYTF
J gene: TRBJ2-7; D gene: TRBD1; V gene: TRBV27; clone size: .; CDR3 DNA: TGTGCCAGTGGTCCGACAGGGCGAAAAACCTACGAGCAGTACTTC; CDR3 protein: CASGPTGRKTYEQYF
J gene: TRBJ1-4; D gene: TRBD1; V gene: TRBV18; clone size: .; CDR3 DNA: TGTGCCAGCTCACCTGGGACAGGGAATGAGAATGAAAAACTGTTTTTT; CDR3 protein: CASSPGTGNENEKLFF
J gene: TRBJ2-7; D gene: .; V gene: TRBV7-2; clone size: .; CDR3 DNA: TGTGCCAGCACCGGTACAGGGACCTACGAGCAGTACTTC; CDR3 protein: CASTGTGTYEQYF
J gene: TRBJ1-1; D gene: .; V gene: TRBV2; clone size: .; CDR3 DNA: TGTGCCAGCACCTCCCGGGGGGGGCTAGTATCGAACACTGAAGCTTTCTTT; CDR3 protein: CASTSRGGLVSNTEAFF
J gene: TRBJ1-4; D gene: .; V gene: TRBV4-1; clone size: few; CDR3 DNA: TGCGCCAGCAGCCTGATGCTGGGGGAAAAACTGTTTTTT; CDR3 protein: CASSLMLGEKLFF
J gene: TRBJ1-2; D gene: TRBD1; V gene: TRBV5-4; clone size: .; CDR3 DNA: TGTGCCAGCAGCGTACCGGGACAGGGGATCTATGGCTACACCTTC; CDR3 protein: CASSVPGQGIYGYTF
J gene: TRBJ2-5; D gene: TRBD1; V gene: TRBV7-9; clone size: .; CDR3 DNA: TGTGCCAGCAGCCGACAGGGGGCCAAAGAGACCCAGTACTTC; CDR3 protein: CASSRQGAKETQYF
J gene: TRBJ1-4; D gene: TRBD1; V gene: TRBV23-1; clone size: .; CDR3 DNA: TGCGCCAGCAGTCAACCCCGGGACAGCCAAGCAACTAATGAAAAACTGTTTTTT; CDR3 protein: CASSQPRDSQATNEKLFF
J gene: TRBJ2-3; D gene: .; V gene: TRBV5-5; clone size: .; CDR3 DNA: TGTGCCAGCAGCTTAAATCCCTTCGGAACAGATACGCAGTATTTT; CDR3 protein: CASSLNPFGTDTQYF
J gene: TRBJ1-4; D gene: .; V gene: TRBV6-5; clone size: .; CDR3 DNA: TGTGCCAGCAGTTACCAGGGGACGAAGGCTGAAAAACTGTTTTTT; CDR3 protein: CASSYQGTKAEKLFF
J gene: TRBJ1-5; D gene: .; V gene: TRBV6-5; clone size: .; CDR3 DNA: TGTGCCAGCAGTTACCCCCGGGGTAGCAATCAGCCCCAGCATTTT; CDR3 protein: CASSYPRGSNQPQHF
J gene: TRBJ1-2; D gene: TRBD1; V gene: TRBV7-2; clone size: .; CDR3 DNA: TGTGCCAGCAGCTTACGAGACAGGGGGTCCTATGGCTACACCTTC; CDR3 protein: CASSLRDRGSYGYTF
J gene: TRBJ1-1; D gene: .; V gene: TRBV19; clone size: .; CDR3 DNA: TGTGCCAGTAGTTCGACACAACTCACCTCCAAAAACACTGAAGCTTTCTTT; CDR3 protein: CASSSTQLTSKNTEAFF
J gene: TRBJ2-7; D gene: TRBD1; V gene: TRBV5-4; clone size: .; CDR3 DNA: TGTGCCAGCAGCCCGGGAACAGGGGTATCCTACGAGCAGTACTTC; CDR3 protein: CASSPGTGVSYEQYF
J gene: TRBJ2-1; D gene: .; V gene: TRBV11-2; clone size: .; CDR3 DNA: TGTGCCAGCAGCTTAGGGCCGACGTCCAATGAGCAGTTCTTC; CDR3 protein: CASSLGPTSNEQFF
J gene: TRBJ2-5; D gene: TRBD1; V gene: TRBV27; clone size: .; CDR3 DNA: TGTGCCAGCAGGTCAATGGCTCGACAGGGAAGGACCCAGTACTTC; CDR3 protein: CASRSMARQGRTQYF
J gene: TRBJ2-5; D gene: TRBD1; V gene: TRBV6-1; clone size: .; CDR3 DNA: TGTGCCAGCAGTGTGGACAGGGGAGGAGAGACCCAGTACTTC; CDR3 protein: CASSVDRGGETQYF
J gene: TRBJ2-5; D gene: .; V gene: TRBV6-5; clone size: .; CDR3 DNA: TGTGCCAGCAGCCGCCGAAGGCAAGAGACCCAGTACTTC; CDR3 protein: CASSRRRQETQYF